Following are 22 T cell receptor beta chains from one sample sequenced in a study of technical replicates of blood from a few donors. Clones were read by immunoSEQ multiplex PCR, and TCRdb kept only the in-frame ones, dropping some. This sample yields about 89,000 clones, of which around 96% are seen a single time; 0.2% to 0.25% belongs to the top ten. Source material: T cells isolated from PBMCs. The origin of the receptors is a human donor in good health.

The count of this clone is one. This chain uses TRBV7-9 with TRBJ1-5, with a possible D match to TRBD1 (5 bases). Looked up from germline, CDR1 is SEHNR and CDR2 is FQNEAQ (reference sequence). The CDR3 extends over 18 amino acids. Trimming shortened V by 2 bases and J by 0 bases, and 17 bases separated the two germline ends. The CDR3 sequence is CASSLFRLGARSNQPQHF. Written as DNA, the CDR3 is TGTGCCAGCAGCTTATTCAGGTTAGGGGCGCGTAGCAATCAGCCCCAGCATTTT. The full variable domain, rest sourced from reference TRBV7-9 and TRBJ1-5, is DTGVSQNPRHKITKRGQNVTFRCDPISEHNRLYWYRQTLGQGPEFLTYFQNEAQLEKSRLLSDRFSAERPKGSFSTLEIQRTEQGDSAMYLCASSLFRLGARSNQPQHFGDGTRLSIL.

The chain has TRBV11-3 and TRBJ2-7; perhaps TRBD2 as D (6 bases). V lost 1 base to trimming and J lost 9 bases, with 13 bases between them. The CDR3 covers 13 residues. Germline-derived CDR1 and CDR2 are SGHNT and YENEEA. CDR3 amino acids: CASSLGQGGAQYF. CDR3 nucleotide sequence: TGTGCCAGCAGCTTAGGGCAGGGAGGTGCGCAGTACTTC.

The genes are TRBV11-3 and TRBJ2-2; 11 positions agree with TRBD2. Trimming at V came to 5 bases and at J to 3 bases, leaving 11 bases not matched to a gene. The CDR3 consists of 18 residues. Looked up from germline, CDR1 is SGHNT and CDR2 is YENEEA. CDR3 in DNA: TGTGCCAGCAGCCCAATGGTAGCGGGAGGGCCTCACACCGGGGAGCTGTTTTTT. Amino acid sequence: CASSPMVAGGPHTGELFF.

V gene TRBV5-1 combines with J gene TRBJ1-2, with TRBD1 matching over 7 bases. Germline values: CDR1 SGHRS, CDR2 YFSETQ. The V and J ends lost 9 bases and 5 bases, in that order; junction bases with no gene match: 13. The CDR3 has 14 residues. This CDR3 is CATRPEGGAYGYTF. CDR3 nucleotides: TGCGCCACCAGGCCGGAAGGGGGCGCTTATGGCTACACCTTC. The variable domain in full, with the rest retrieved from reference TRBV5-1 and TRBJ1-2, is KAGVTQTPRYLIKTRGQQVTLSCSPISGHRSVSWYQQTPGQGLQFLFEYFSETQRNKGNFPGRFSGRQFSNSRSEMNVSTLELGDSALYLCATRPEGGAYGYTFGSGTRLTVV.

The chain is built from TRBV5-4 and TRBJ2-7; 14 bases map to TRBD2. From germline, CDR1 is SGHNT and CDR2 YYREEE (reference sequence). The J segment lost 4 bases and the V segment lost 4 bases, leaving 7 bases of the junction unmatched. This CDR3 region has 16 residues. CDR3 sequence (DNA): TGTGCCAGCAGCCCTGGGACTAGCGGGAGTATGTACGAGCAGTACTTC. This encodes CASSPGTSGSMYEQYF. The full variable domain, completed using reference TRBV5-4 and TRBJ2-7, is ETGVTQSPTHLIKTRGQQVTLRCSSQSGHNTVSWYQQALGQGPQFIFQYYREEENGRGNFPPRFSGLQFPNYSSELNVNALELDDSALYLCASSPGTSGSMYEQYFGPGTRLTVT.

V gene TRBV29-1 combines with J gene TRBJ1-1, with D possibly matching TRBD1 (5 bases). V lost 1 base, J lost 0 bases, and 12 bases lay in between. Germline V gene sequence: CDR1 SQVTM, CDR2 ANQGSEA. This CDR3 has 15 residues. CDR3 loop: CSVEVAGSLNTEAFF. CDR3 nucleotide sequence: TGCAGCGTTGAAGTGGCAGGGTCGTTGAACACTGAAGCTTTCTTT.

This CDR3 reads CASSLETGFSGYTF. The CDR3 DNA follows: TGTGCCAGCAGCTTAGAGACAGGGTTCTCCGGCTACACCTTC. The chain couples TRBV5-4 to TRBJ1-2; 7 bases are shared with TRBD1. Germline-derived CDR1 and CDR2 are SGHNT and YYREEE (reference sequence). V was pared by 2 bases and J by 8 bases, with 9 bases of the junction left unmatched. This CDR3 comprises 14 residues.

The gene calls are TRBV2 and TRBJ2-1; 14 bases map to TRBD2. The V and J ends lost 6 bases and 9 bases, in that order; junction bases with no gene match: 7. Germline V CDR1 and CDR2: SNHLY, FYNNEI. The CDR3 totals 15 residues. The CDR3 nucleotides are TGTGCCAGCAGCAAGACTAGCGGGGGGGCGAGTGAGCAGTTCTTC. Amino acids: CASSKTSGGASEQFF.

The V and J genes are TRBV19 and TRBJ2-7; D might be TRBD1 (5 bases). Deletions cut 0 bases from V and 3 bases from J, with 9 bases between. This CDR3 has 14 amino acids. From germline, CDR1 is LNHDA and CDR2 SQIVND (reference sequence). CDR3 loop: CASSIDPTDYEQYF. CDR3 DNA: TGTGCCAGTAGTATAGACCCGACAGACTACGAGCAGTACTTC.

The chain combines TRBV14 with TRBJ1-1; weak D call: TRBD1 (5 bases). V was pared by 0 bases and J by 11 bases, with 16 bases between. The germline gives CDR1 SGHDN, CDR2 FVKESK. This CDR3 is built from 14 residues. This chain's CDR3 is CASSQDWFQGGAFF. CDR3 nucleotides: TGTGCCAGCAGCCAAGATTGGTTCCAGGGTGGTGCTTTCTTT.

The CDR3 nucleotides are TGCGCCAGCAGCCAAGATCTATGGTCGAAGATTAGGGGGCACACTGAAGCTTTCTTT. Translation: CASSQDLWSKIRGHTEAFF. The rearrangement uses TRBV4-1 and TRBJ1-1; 7 bases align to TRBD1. The CDR3 has 19 amino acids. The ends lost 0 bases at V and 3 bases at J; junction bases unmatched: 16. CDR1 and CDR2 from the germline V gene are MGHRA and YSYEKL.

This rearrangement joins TRBV19 to TRBJ2-1; 13 bases line up with TRBD2. Germline V gene lookup returns CDR1 LNHDA and CDR2 SQIVND (reference sequence). The CDR3 totals 18 residues. V shed 4 bases and J 0 bases; nucleotides not matched to a gene: 6. CDR3 bases: TGTGCCAGTAGTACGGGACTAGCGGGACAAAGCTCCTACAATGAGCAGTTCTTC. Protein sequence: CASSTGLAGQSSYNEQFF.

The J gene is TRBJ2-7, the V gene TRBV7-9; possibly TRBD1 for D (5 bases). There are 16 residues in the CDR3. Deletions cut 5 bases from V and 0 bases from J, with 17 bases between. Per the germline V gene, CDR1 is SEHNR and CDR2 is FQNEAQ (reference sequence). DNA for the CDR3: TGTGCCAGCAGCCCCCAGCTGCAGGGCTTCTCCTACGAGCAGTACTTC. Amino acids: CASSPQLQGFSYEQYF. Variable domain in full (rest from reference TRBV7-9 and TRBJ2-7): DTGVSQNPRHKITKRGQNVTFRCDPISEHNRLYWYRQTLGQGPEFLTYFQNEAQLEKSRLLSDRFSAERPKGSFSTLEIQRTEQGDSAMYLCASSPQLQGFSYEQYFGPGTRLTVT.

The V and J genes are TRBV5-4 and TRBJ1-3; D not resolved. CDR1 and CDR2 from the germline V gene are SGHNT and YYREEE (reference sequence). The CDR3 spans 15 residues. Trimming took 3 bases from V and 1 from J, leaving 11 bases between them. CDR3 amino acids: CASSSATGSGNTIYF. CDR3 DNA: TGTGCCAGCAGCTCCGCGACGGGGTCTGGAAACACCATATATTTT.

The chain joins TRBV14 to TRBJ2-1; 9 nucleotides agree with TRBD2. The junction had 7 bases not matched to a gene; V was cut back by 4 bases and J by 9 bases. Germline V gives CDR1 SGHDN, CDR2 FVKESK. The CDR3 runs to 14 residues. CDR3 in amino acids: CASSPGLANGEQFF. The DNA for the CDR3 is TGTGCCAGCAGCCCGGGACTAGCAAACGGTGAGCAGTTCTTC.

This rearrangement joins TRBV11-1 to TRBJ2-7; maybe TRBD1 (6 bases). With 1 base removed from V and 0 bases from J, the gap between germline ends came to 10 bases. CDR1 is SGHAT, CDR2 FQDESV, per germline (reference sequence). The CDR3 has 15 residues. The CDR3 nucleotides are TGTGCCAGCAGCTTAGACACAGGGAGCTCCTACGAGCAGTACTTC. As protein: CASSLDTGSSYEQYF.

The J gene is TRBJ2-5, the V gene TRBV7-9, with TRBD2 matching 7 bases. The CDR3 is 16 amino acids. V shed 11 bases, J shed 5 bases, and the junction held 20 bases outside the gene matches. Germline CDR1 reads SEHNR; CDR2 reads FQNEAQ (reference sequence). The DNA for the CDR3 is TGTGCCCCGGGGAGCCCTCAAGAGACCGGGGGGGAGACCCAGTACTTC. This codes for CAPGSPQETGGETQYF.

The CDR3 reads CASSEALTGSGNTIYF. CDR3 sequence (DNA): TGTGCCAGCAGTGAAGCCTTAACAGGGTCTGGAAACACCATATATTTT. This sequence joins TRBV2 and TRBJ1-3; a possible D gene is TRBD1 (6 bases). This CDR3 has 16 residues. Between the trimmed V and J ends, which lost 0 bases and 1 base, there was a span of 10 bases. The germline gives CDR1 SNHLY, CDR2 FYNNEI.

The rearrangement uses TRBV5-1 and TRBJ1-1, with 8 bases identical to TRBD1. Germline CDR1 is SGHRS and CDR2 is YFSETQ. The V segment lost 7 bases and the J segment 2 bases; nucleotides outside the gene matches: 10. The CDR3 contains 15 residues. The CDR3 protein is CASGPRTGTNTEAFF. Written as DNA, the CDR3 is TGCGCCAGCGGGCCTCGGACAGGGACTAACACTGAAGCTTTCTTT.

This clone has more than one count but fewer than ten. The rearrangement uses TRBV6-5 and TRBJ2-5, with D possibly matching TRBD2 (5 bases). Trimming removed 7 bases from V and 2 bases from J, with 8 bases in between. Germline loops: CDR1 MNHEY, CDR2 SVGAGI. The CDR3 sequence is 12 residues long. The CDR3 loop reads CASKRDQETQYF. DNA of the CDR3: TGTGCCAGCAAGAGGGATCAAGAGACCCAGTACTTC.

This rearrangement joins TRBV5-1 to TRBJ2-5; a possible D gene is TRBD1 (5 bases). The CDR3 totals 14 residues. Germline V gene data show CDR1 as SGHRS and CDR2 as YFSETQ. V was cut by 1 base and J by 0 bases, with 7 bases left in between. Written as DNA, the CDR3 is TGCGCCAGCAGCTTGTTGACAGACCAAGAGACCCAGTACTTC. It yields the protein CASSLLTDQETQYF.

This clone is a singleton in its sample. The chain combines TRBV5-1 with TRBJ2-1, with 14 bases fitting TRBD2. This CDR3 is built from 16 residues. In germline, CDR1 is SGHRS, CDR2 YFSETQ. V was clipped by 7 bases and J by 8 bases; unmatched bases: 11. CDR3 sequence: CASSGGTSGRVDEQFF. The CDR3 DNA follows: TGCGCCAGCTCGGGGGGGACTAGCGGGAGAGTCGATGAGCAGTTCTTC.